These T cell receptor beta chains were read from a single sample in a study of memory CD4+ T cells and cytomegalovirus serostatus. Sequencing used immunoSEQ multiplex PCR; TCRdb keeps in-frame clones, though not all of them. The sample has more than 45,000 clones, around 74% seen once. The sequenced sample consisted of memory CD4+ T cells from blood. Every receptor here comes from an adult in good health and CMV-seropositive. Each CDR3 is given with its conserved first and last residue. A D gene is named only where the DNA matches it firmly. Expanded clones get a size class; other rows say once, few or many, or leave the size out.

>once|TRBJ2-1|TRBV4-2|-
TGTGCCAGCTCTGAGGGCCCTTCCTACAATGAGCAGTTCTTC
CASSEGPSYNEQFF
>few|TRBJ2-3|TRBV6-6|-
TGTGCCAGCAGTTACCATCGGGGGGCGGTAGATACGCAGTATTTT
CASSYHRGAVDTQYF
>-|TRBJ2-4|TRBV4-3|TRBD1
TGCGCCAGCAGCCAATTTGGACGACAGGGGTCTGACATTCAGTACTTC
CASSQFGRQGSDIQYF
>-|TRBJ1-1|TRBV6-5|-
TGTGCCAGCAGTTACTCACAGAACACTGAAGCTTTCTTT
CASSYSQNTEAFF
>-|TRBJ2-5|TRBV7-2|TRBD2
TGTGCCAGCAGCGTCTTAGCGGGGGGGGCGGAGACCCAGTACTTC
CASSVLAGGAETQYF
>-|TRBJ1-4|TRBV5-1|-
TGCGCCAGCAGCTTGGAAGGTGCAACTAATGAAAAACTGTTTTTT
CASSLEGATNEKLFF
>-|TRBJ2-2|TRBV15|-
TGTGCCACCAGCAGAGGAGGGGAAAACACCGGGGAGCTGTTTTTT
CATSRGGENTGELFF
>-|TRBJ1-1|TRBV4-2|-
TGTGCCAGCAGCCTGAGGCCTACCCACACTGAAGCTTTCTTT
CASSLRPTHTEAFF
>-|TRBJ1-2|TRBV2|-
TGTGCCAGCACTTTACCGGGACGGGGCATTGCTAACTATGGCTACACCTTC
CASTLPGRGIANYGYTF
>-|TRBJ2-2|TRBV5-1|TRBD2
TGCGCCAGCAGCTTATTTGGACTAGCGGGGACCGGGGAGCTGTTTTTT
CASSLFGLAGTGELFF
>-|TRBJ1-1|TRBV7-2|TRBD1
TGTGCCAGCAGCTATATACAGGGGGAAACTGAAGCTTTCTTT
CASSYIQGETEAFF
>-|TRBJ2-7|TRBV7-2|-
TGTGCCAGCAGCATAGGACCTGGCGAGCAGTACTTC
CASSIGPGEQYF
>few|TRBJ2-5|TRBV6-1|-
TGTGCCAGCAGTGACAGGGAGACCCAGTACTTC
CASSDRETQYF
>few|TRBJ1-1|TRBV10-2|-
TGCGCCAGCAGTGAGGCAGAGGGGAACACTGAAGCTTTCTTT
CASSEAEGNTEAFF
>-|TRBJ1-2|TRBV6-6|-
TGTGCCAGCCTGGAGGGGGGCAAGAATGGTGGCTACACCTTC
CASLEGGKNGGYTF
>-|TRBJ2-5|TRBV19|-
TGTGCCAGTACCGGACAGATCGAAGAGACCCAGTACTTC
CASTGQIEETQYF
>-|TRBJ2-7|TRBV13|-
TGTGCCAGCAGCTCAACGCGCAGCTCCTACGAGCAGTACTTC
CASSSTRSSYEQYF
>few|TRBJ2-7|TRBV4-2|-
TGTGCCAGCAGCCAAGTTGGCGCGTACGAGCAGTACTTC
CASSQVGAYEQYF
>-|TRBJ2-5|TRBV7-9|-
TGTGCCAGCAGCTTAGAGATTCGGGGGGCGGGAGAGACCCAGTACTTC
CASSLEIRGAGETQYF
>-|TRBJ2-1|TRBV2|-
TGTGCCAGCACACAGGGTAGCTACAATGAGCAGTTCTTC
CASTQGSYNEQFF
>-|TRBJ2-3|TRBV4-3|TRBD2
TGCGCCAGCAGCCCGGGGAGGGCGAGCACAGATACGCAGTATTTT
CASSPGRASTDTQYF
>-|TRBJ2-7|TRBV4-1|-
TGCGCCAGCAGCCAGATCCACCGCAGGAAAAACTCCTACGAGCAGTACTTC
CASSQIHRRKNSYEQYF
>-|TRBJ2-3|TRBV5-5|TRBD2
TGTGCCAGCAGCTTGGTCGCGGGGGTCACAGATACGCAGTATTTT
CASSLVAGVTDTQYF
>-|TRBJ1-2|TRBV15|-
TGTGCCACCAGCAGATATGGTTATGGCTACACCTTC
CATSRYGYGYTF
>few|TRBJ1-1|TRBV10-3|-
TGTGCCATCAGTGAGTCGAGGCAGGCCGGTGCAAACCCTTTCTTT
CAISESRQAGANPFF
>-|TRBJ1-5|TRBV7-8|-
TGTGCCAGCAGCTTACAAAGGGACACGCCCCAGCATTTT
CASSLQRDTPQHF
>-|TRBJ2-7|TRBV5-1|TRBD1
TGCGCCAGCAGCTTGGAGGGACAGCCCACCTACGAGCAGTACTTC
CASSLEGQPTYEQYF
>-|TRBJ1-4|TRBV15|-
TGTGCCACCAGCAGAGATCGGCAGCGGATAAAACTGTTTTTT
CATSRDRQRIKLFF
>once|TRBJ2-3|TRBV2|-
TGTGCCAGCAGTGTTACGTCAGATACGCAGTATTTT
CASSVTSDTQYF
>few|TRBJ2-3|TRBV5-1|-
TGCGCCAGCAGCTTGGAGGAAGGAGATACGCAGTATTTT
CASSLEEGDTQYF
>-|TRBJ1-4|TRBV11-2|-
TGTGCCAGCAGCTTCGGGGATGGAGAAAAACTGTTTTTT
CASSFGDGEKLFF
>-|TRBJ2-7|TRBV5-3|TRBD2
TGTGCCAGCAGCCTGCGGGGGGCCTACGAGCAGTACTTC
CASSLRGAYEQYF
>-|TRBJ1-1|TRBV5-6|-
TGTGCCAGCAGCTTAAGGGTGGCCCAAGCTTTCTTT
CASSLRVAQAFF
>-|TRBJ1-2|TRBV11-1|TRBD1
TGTGCCAGCAGCTTAAGGACAGGGGAATTAGCTAACTATGGCTACACCTTC
CASSLRTGELANYGYTF
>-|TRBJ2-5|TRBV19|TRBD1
TGTGCCAGTAGTACATCCCCCGGGACAGGTCAAGAGACCCAGTACTTC
CASSTSPGTGQETQYF
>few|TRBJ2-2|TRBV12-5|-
TGTGCTAGTGGTTTGGGAGGTTCCGGGGAGCTGTTTTTT
CASGLGGSGELFF
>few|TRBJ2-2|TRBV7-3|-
TGTGCCAGCAGCTTAACTAGCAACACCGGGGAGCTGTTTTTT
CASSLTSNTGELFF
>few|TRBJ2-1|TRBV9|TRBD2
TGTGCCAGCAGCCCTCGGGGGCAGCGGGGGGGCTATGAGCAGTTCTTC
CASSPRGQRGGYEQFF
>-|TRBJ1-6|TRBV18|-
TGTGCCAGCTCACCGTCGCCGACCGAGACGCCCCTCCACTTT
CASSPSPTETPLHF
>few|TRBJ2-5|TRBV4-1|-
TGCGCCAGCAGCCAAGATCAGGCGCGGGGGACCCAGTACTTC
CASSQDQARGTQYF
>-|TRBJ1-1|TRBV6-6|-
TGTGCCAGCAGTCGTCCGAACACTGAAGCTTTCTTT
CASSRPNTEAFF
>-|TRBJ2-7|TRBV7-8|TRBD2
TGTGCCAGCAGCTTATTGCGGGGGGCCTACTACGAGCAGTACTTC
CASSLLRGAYYEQYF
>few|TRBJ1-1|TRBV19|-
TGTGCCAGTAGTTTACAATGGAACACTGAAGCTTTCTTT
CASSLQWNTEAFF
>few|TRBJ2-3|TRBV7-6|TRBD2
TGTGCCAGCAGCTTAAATAGCGGGGATTACACAGATACGCAGTATTTT
CASSLNSGDYTDTQYF
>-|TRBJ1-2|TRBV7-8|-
TGTGCCAGCAGCTTAAGGGGGGGACGGGACAACTATGGCTACACCTTC
CASSLRGGRDNYGYTF
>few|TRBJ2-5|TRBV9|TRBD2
TGTGCCAGCAGCGTAGGGGCTAGCGGGGACGGAGAGACCCAGTACTTC
CASSVGASGDGETQYF
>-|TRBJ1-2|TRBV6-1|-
TGTGCCAGCAGCCTATTTTTATATGGCTACACCTTC
CASSLFLYGYTF
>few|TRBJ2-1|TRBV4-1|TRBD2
TGCGCCAGCAGCCAAGAGGGACTAACAAACAATGAGCAGTTCTTC
CASSQEGLTNNEQFF
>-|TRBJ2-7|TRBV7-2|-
TGTGCCAGCAGCTTATCACTCCTCTACGAGCAGTACTTC
CASSLSLLYEQYF
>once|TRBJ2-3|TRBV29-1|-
TGCAGCGTGGGGGGTTTAGAGAGGGTTACGCAGTATTTT
CSVGGLERVTQYF
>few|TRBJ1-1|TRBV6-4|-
TGTGCCAGCAGGGATACAGACCGGAACACTGAAGCTTTCTTT
CASRDTDRNTEAFF
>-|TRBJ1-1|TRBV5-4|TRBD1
TGTGCCAGCAGGGTACTTGGGGACAGGGGTACTGAAGCTTTCTTT
CASRVLGDRGTEAFF
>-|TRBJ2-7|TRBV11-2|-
TGTGCCAGCAGCCCGTTTAACGCGGCCTCCTACGAGCAGTACTTC
CASSPFNAASYEQYF
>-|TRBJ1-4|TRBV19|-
TGTGCCAGTAGTATAGGTGTCTCCGGGATCGGAAATGAAAAACTGTTTTTT
CASSIGVSGIGNEKLFF
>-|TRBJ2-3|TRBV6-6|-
TGTGCCAGCACACAGGAAAGGACAGAAAAAGATACGCAGTATTTT
CASTQERTEKDTQYF
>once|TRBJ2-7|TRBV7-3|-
TGTGCCAGCAGCCCCCTAGAGATCGAGCAGTACTTC
CASSPLEIEQYF
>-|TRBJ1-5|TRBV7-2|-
TGTGCCAGCAGCTTATCGGCAGGGGGCAATCAGCCCCAGCATTTT
CASSLSAGGNQPQHF
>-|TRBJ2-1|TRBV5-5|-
TGTGCCAGCAGCTTCTTCGTTTCCTACAATGAGCAGTTCTTC
CASSFFVSYNEQFF
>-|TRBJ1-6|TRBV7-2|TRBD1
TGTGCCAGCAGCTTACCACAGGGGAGTAATTCACCCCTCCACTTT
CASSLPQGSNSPLHF
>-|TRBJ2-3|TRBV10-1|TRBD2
TGCGCCAGCAGTGTTAGCGGGGAAACCACAGATACGCAGTATTTT
CASSVSGETTDTQYF